This TCR beta chain came from a study of T cells expressing NK-cell markers (dated by TCRdb to the early 2020s). Looking at the study overall: Three sorted T-cell subsets (CD3+CD56+NKG2C+, CD3+CD56+NKG2C- and CD3+CD56-NKG2C+) from roughly 8 donors had their TCR beta-chain repertoires profiled. All eight donors whose samples were sequenced were randomly selected healthy volunteers, three of them men and five women. Of the eight sequenced donors, seven were found to be HCMV-seropositive and one was found to be HCMV-seronegative. Sequencing of the libraries produced 2 x 150 bp reads on Illumina HiSeq 2000/2500, MiSeq or NextSeq. Points the paper makes about the study in general: Those dominant clonotypes were again the most abundant among CD3+CD56-NKG2C+ cells in a handful of donors, at roughly 25-60.1%. In more than five donors, the dominant CD3+CD56+NKG2C+ clonotypes were found to rank among the top 10 CD8+ clonotypes and to make up 1.0-7.0% of CD8+ T cells. Whether the expanded NKG2C-expressing T cell clones were specific for HCMV antigens was left unclear.

HCMV-specific IgG was detected in serum with a commercial ELISA kit to determine HCMV serostatus. Peripheral blood mononuclear cells were isolated from blood by Ficoll density gradient centrifugation. From the germline V gene, CDR1 is SGHRS and CDR2 is YFSETQ. The CDR3, from cysteine to phenylalanine, totals 14 residues. The DNA sequence is not available. Reads for this sample came from an Illumina HiSeq 2000. The TCR beta cDNA libraries were made using 5'RACE template switching, a step that added both a universal primer site and unique molecular identifiers. cDNA synthesis was primed from the TCR beta constant segment, followed by two successive PCR amplification steps. From the authors' description of their analysis: MIGEC was used to demultiplex reads and group reads by UMI, and MiTCR was used to assemble and quantify clonotypes. To exclude erroneous sequences, any TCR cDNA sequence not supported by at least two reads was discarded. The tcR package was used for downstream repertoire analysis, and clonotypes were matched across fractions by CDR3 nucleotide sequence plus V segment. VDJmatch was used to annotate antigen specificity against VDJdb, with one amino acid substitution in CDR3 allowed. TCRdb reprocessed the reads and assigns one entry to each CDR3 protein sequence, leaving out DNA. TCRdb's processing, not the study's, gives the V and J calls here. The table for this sample shows 550,000 or so distinct CDR3 sequences. Roughly 3.4% of the sample goes to the ten largest clones.

Turning to this clonotype: Its antigen is not yet known.

What was sequenced was blood T cells: a sorted CD56 or NKG2C T cell subset, CD4+ or CD8+ T cells, or bulk PBMC T cells (not recorded which). This chain joins TRBV5-1 to TRBJ1-2; TCRdb reports TRBD1, a call that lacks DNA to check it against. This sequence was found in a man between 18 and 29 years old in good health. Donor details come from another sample of the same person, matched by shared clones. The CDR3 is CASSGGQGNYGYTF.